This T cell receptor (beta chain) was found in a study of beta chain features in type 1 diabetes. The study, taken as a whole, reports: Moderate but significant shortening of TCRB CDR3s was recorded in all four CD4+ subsets from Type 1 diabetes patients. These data did not resolve whether HLA type affects TCRB rearrangement. Insertions at VDJ junctions were less frequent in type 1 diabetes patients. These patients also deleted more nucleotides at the same junctions.

What was sequenced were expressed TCRB transcripts, since all of the isolated RNA had been reverse transcribed. Clones were sequenced by immunoSEQ multiplex PCR, and TCRdb holds only the in-frame ones, with some missing. The sample comprises hundreds of thousands of clones, over 14% of which are singletons, and roughly 0.015% rests with the top ten. The CDR3 runs to 9 residues. V lost 4 bases to trimming and J lost 6 bases, with 3 bases between them. Germline loops: CDR1 GTSNPN, CDR2 SVGIG (reference sequence). The collection from each donor was one heparinised blood draw averaging approximately 110 mL. With respect to this clone: Antigen specificity is unknown.

Sequences were obtained from naive CD4+ T cells from blood. The rearrangement links TRBV30 to TRBJ1-2; no definite D call. This clonotype was sampled from a man aged 18 to 29 with type 1 diabetes. The CDR3 loop reads CAWIDGYTF. The CDR3 DNA sequence: TGTGCCTGGATCGATGGCTACACCTTC.